What follows describes a single TCR beta chain. The data originate from a study of blood T cell repertoires in COVID-19. Background on the study: The samples span acute and convalescent COVID-19 from the United States, Italy and Spain. The cDNA or gDNA used as material had been derived from T cells, B-cell-depleted T cells, or PBMCs.

In the original workflow: Reference gene primers were amplified, and this amplification served to estimate nucleated cell counts. Sequencing used immunoSEQ multiplex PCR; TCRdb keeps in-frame clones, though not all of them. That table is the source of V, J and clone size, and D and trimming were worked out from the DNA. The data contain 200,000 to 250,000 clones, around 88% of them singletons. This CDR3 has 15 residues. With 0 bases removed from V and 0 bases from J, the gap between germline ends came to 6 bases. Germline V gives CDR1 MNHNS, CDR2 SASEGT. This sequence originates from a woman aged 25 to 45 who had recovered from COVID-19. Sequencing was done on a sample of peripheral blood. The gene calls are TRBV6-1 and TRBJ1-3; tentatively, D is TRBD1 (5 bases). CDR3 DNA sequence: TGTGCCAGCAGTGAAGCGGGGGGCTCTGGAAACACCATATATTTT. Its protein product is CASSEAGGSGNTIYF.